The present TCR beta chain was sequenced within a study of CD8 T cells in Susac syndrome. Germline V gene data show CDR1 as DFQATT and CDR2 as SNEGSKA (reference sequence). This CDR3 contains 18 residues. V trimming: 2 bases; J trimming: 4 bases; junction bases outside the gene matches: 13. Negative isolation was used for CD8+ and CD4+ T cells, and FACS enrichment was applied to TEMRA cells. This clonotype was counted once. Random hexamers were used to reverse transcribe an amount of 0.5 to 1 ug RNA. Amplification of TCR beta CDR3 used immunoSEQ multiplex PCR across 54 Vbeta and 13 Jbeta. From the immunoSEQ multiplex PCR reads, TCRdb called clonotypes with MiXCR, one entry per CDR3 protein. In the table there are over 150,000 distinct CDR3 sequences, 90% to 95% of which are singletons.

Sequencing was carried out using CD4+ T cells from PBMCs. The chain has TRBV20-1 and TRBJ2-5; the match to TRBD2 covers 13 bases. The sequence derives from a human donor with multiple sclerosis. The CDR3 sequence: CSARRGTSGTWGGETQYF. The CDR3 nucleotides read TGCAGTGCTAGAAGAGGGACTAGCGGGACGTGGGGAGGAGAGACCCAGTACTTC.